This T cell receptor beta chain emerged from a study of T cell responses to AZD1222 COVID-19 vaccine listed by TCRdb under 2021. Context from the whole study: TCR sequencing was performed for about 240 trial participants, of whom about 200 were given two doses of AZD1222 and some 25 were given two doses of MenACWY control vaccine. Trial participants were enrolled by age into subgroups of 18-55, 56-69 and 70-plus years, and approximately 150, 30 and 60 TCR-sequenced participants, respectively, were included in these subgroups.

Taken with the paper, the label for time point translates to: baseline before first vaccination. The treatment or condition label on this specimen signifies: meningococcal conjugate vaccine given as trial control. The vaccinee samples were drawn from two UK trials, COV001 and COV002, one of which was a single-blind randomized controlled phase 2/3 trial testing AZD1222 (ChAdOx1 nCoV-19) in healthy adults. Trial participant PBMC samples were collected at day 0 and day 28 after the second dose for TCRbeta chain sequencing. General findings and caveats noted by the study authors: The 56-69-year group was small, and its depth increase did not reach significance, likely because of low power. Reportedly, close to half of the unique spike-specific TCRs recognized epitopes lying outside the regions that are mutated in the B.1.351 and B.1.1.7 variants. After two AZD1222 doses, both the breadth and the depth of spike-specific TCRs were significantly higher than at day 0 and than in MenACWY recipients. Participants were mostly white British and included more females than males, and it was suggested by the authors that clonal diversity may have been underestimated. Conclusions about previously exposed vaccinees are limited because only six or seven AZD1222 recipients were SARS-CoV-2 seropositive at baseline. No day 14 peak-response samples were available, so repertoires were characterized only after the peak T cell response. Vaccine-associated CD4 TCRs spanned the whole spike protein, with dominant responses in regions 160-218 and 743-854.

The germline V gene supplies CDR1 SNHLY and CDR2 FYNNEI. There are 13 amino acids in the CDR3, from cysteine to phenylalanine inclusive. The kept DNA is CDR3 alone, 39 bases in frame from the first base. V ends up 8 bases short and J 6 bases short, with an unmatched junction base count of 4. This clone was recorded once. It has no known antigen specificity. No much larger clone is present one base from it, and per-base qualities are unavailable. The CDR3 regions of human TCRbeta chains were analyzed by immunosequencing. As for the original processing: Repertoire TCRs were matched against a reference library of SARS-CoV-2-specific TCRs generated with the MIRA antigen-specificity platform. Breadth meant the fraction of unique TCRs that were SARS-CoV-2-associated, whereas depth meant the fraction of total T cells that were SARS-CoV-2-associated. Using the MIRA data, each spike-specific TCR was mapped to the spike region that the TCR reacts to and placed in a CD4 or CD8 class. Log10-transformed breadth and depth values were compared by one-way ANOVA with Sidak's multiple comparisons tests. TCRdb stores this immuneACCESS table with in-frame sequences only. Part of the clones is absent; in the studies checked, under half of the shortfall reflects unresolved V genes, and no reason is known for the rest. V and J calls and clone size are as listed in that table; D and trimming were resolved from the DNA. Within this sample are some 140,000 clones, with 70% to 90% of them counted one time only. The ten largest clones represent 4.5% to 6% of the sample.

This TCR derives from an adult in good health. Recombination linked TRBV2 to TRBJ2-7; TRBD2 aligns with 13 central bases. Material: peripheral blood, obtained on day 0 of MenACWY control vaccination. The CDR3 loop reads CASGWTSGGEQYF. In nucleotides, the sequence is TGTGCCAGCGGCTGGACTAGCGGGGGCGAGCAGTACTTC.